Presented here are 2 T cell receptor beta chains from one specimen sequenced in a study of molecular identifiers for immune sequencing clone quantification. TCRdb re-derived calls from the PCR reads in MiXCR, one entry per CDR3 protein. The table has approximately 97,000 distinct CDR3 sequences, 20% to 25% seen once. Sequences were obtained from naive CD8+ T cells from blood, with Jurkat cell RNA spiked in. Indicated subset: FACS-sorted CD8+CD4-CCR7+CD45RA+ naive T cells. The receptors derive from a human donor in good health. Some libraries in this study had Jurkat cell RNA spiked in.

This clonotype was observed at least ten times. Here the CDR3 reads CASSLVVWQESTDTQYF. CDR3 sequence (DNA): TGTGCCAGCAGCTTAGTCGTATGGCAGGAGAGCACAGATACGCAGTATTTT. The rearrangement joins TRBV11-2 to TRBJ2-3; D is undetermined. Trimming stripped 1 base from V and 0 bases from J, with 14 bases between. The CDR3 has 17 amino acids. CDR1 is SGHAT, CDR2 FQNNGV, per germline.

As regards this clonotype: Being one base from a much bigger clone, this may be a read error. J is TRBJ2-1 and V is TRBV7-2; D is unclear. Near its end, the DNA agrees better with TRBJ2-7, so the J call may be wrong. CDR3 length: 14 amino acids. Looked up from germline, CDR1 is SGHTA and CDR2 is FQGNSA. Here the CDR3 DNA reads TGTGCCAGCAGCTTCGTTACAGCCTACAATGAGCAGTACTTC. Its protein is CASSFVTAYNEQYF.